The 21 T cell receptor beta chains in this list originate from one sample, sequenced in a study of cytomegalovirus exposure and HLA in healthy donors. TCRdb keeps only in-frame clones here, not all; method: immunoSEQ multiplex PCR. The sample has approximately 110,000 clones, 90% to 95% seen once. The sequenced sample was PBMCs. All receptors derive from a woman aged 18-30 years in good health and CMV-seronegative.

The gene calls are TRBV30 and TRBJ1-1; TRBD1 might be the D (5 bases). Germline V gene lookup returns CDR1 GTSNPN and CDR2 SVGIG (reference sequence). V dropped 3 bases and J dropped 6 bases, with 20 bases sitting between them. The CDR3 has 15 amino acids. CDR3 bases: TGTGCCTGGAGGGCCGTAGGTAGGGGTTTTGCTGAAGCTTTCTTT. It specifies CAWRAVGRGFAEAFF.

The chain recombines TRBV28 with TRBJ2-2, with D hard to call. The CDR3 is 12 residues long. CDR1 is MDHEN and CDR2 is SYDVKM in the germline V gene. Deletions cut 3 bases from V and 7 bases from J, with 6 bases between. CDR3 sequence reads: CASSLTGGELFF. The CDR3, as DNA: TGTGCCAGCAGTTTGACGGGCGGGGAGCTGTTTTTT.

The genes are TRBV5-1 and TRBJ2-3; the match to TRBD2 covers 11 bases. V gave up 3 bases and J gave up 8 bases; unmatched junction bases: 5. The CDR3 consists of 14 residues. Germline CDR1 SGHRS, CDR2 YFSETQ. CDR3 DNA sequence: TGCGCCAGCAGCTCACTAGCGGGAGAGGGTACGCAGTATTTT. Protein product: CASSSLAGEGTQYF. Drawing the rest from reference TRBV5-1 and TRBJ2-3, the complete variable domain is KAGVTQTPRYLIKTRGQQVTLSCSPISGHRSVSWYQQTPGQGLQFLFEYFSETQRNKGNFPGRFSGRQFSNSRSEMNVSTLELGDSALYLCASSSLAGEGTQYFGPGTRLTVL.

The chain recombines TRBV5-4 with TRBJ2-7; D not certain. V was cut by 4 bases and J by 4 bases, with 18 bases left in between. The germline V gene encodes CDR1 SGHNT and CDR2 YYREEE (reference sequence). This CDR3 comprises 15 residues. This CDR3 reads CASSPGVNGEYEQYF. CDR3 bases: TGTGCCAGCAGCCCCGGAGTGAACGGAGAATACGAGCAGTACTTC.

V gene TRBV5-1 combines with J gene TRBJ2-2; a weak D match, TRBD1 (6 bases). The CDR3 spans 13 residues. The V end lost 5 bases, the J end lost 7 bases, and 12 bases lay between the germline ends. Per germline, CDR1 SGHRS and CDR2 YFSETQ. Here the CDR3 DNA reads TGCGCCAGCAGTTACCAGGGGAACGGGGAGCTGTTTTTT. This sequence encodes CASSYQGNGELFF.

The chain employs TRBV30 and TRBJ1-4, with D perhaps matching TRBD1 (5 bases). V was shortened by 0 bases and J by 8 bases, with 13 bases between the two germline ends. CDR3 length: 14 amino acids. In germline, CDR1 is GTSNPN, CDR2 SVGIG (reference sequence). The CDR3 region has the DNA TGTGCCTGGAGTGTACGGGGGATTGGAGAAAAACTGTTTTTT. This gives the protein CAWSVRGIGEKLFF.

V and J are TRBV4-2 and TRBJ2-1; 11 nucleotides align to TRBD1. Germline V gene lookup returns CDR1 LGHNA and CDR2 YNFKEQ. Germline trimming cut 3 bases from V and 6 bases from J; bases unmatched to any gene: 7. The length of the CDR3 is 16 residues. Here the CDR3 DNA reads TGTGCCAGCAGCCAGGACCCCGGGACAGGGGGCAATGAGCAGTTCTTC. Translated: CASSQDPGTGGNEQFF.

The chain joins TRBV5-1 to TRBJ2-7; TRBD1 aligns across 9 bases. The V gene's germline CDR1 is SGHRS and CDR2 YFSETQ. J was trimmed by 3 bases and V by 2 bases; bases with no gene match: 6. The CDR3 sequence is 15 residues long. CDR3 nucleotides: TGCGCCAGCAGCTTACAGGGGGCCGTCCACTACGAGCAGTACTTC. Protein: CASSLQGAVHYEQYF.

The chain has TRBV10-3 and TRBJ1-1; 7 nucleotides agree with TRBD1. The germline V gene has CDR1 ENHRY and CDR2 SYGVKD. The CDR3 is made up of 12 amino acids. V lost 6 bases to trimming and J lost 5 bases; unmatched junction nucleotides: 3. Here the CDR3 DNA reads TGTGCCATCAGGCAGGGGGTGACTGAAGCTTTCTTT. It translates to CAIRQGVTEAFF.

The count of this clone is one. The V gene is TRBV2, the J gene TRBJ2-5, with TRBD1 matching 9 bases. Losses at the gene ends were 4 bases for V and 4 bases for J; bases not matched to a gene: 10. This CDR3 region has 16 residues. Per the germline V gene, CDR1 is SNHLY and CDR2 is FYNNEI. CDR3 coding DNA: TGTGCCAGCAGTGTCGAACGGACAGGGGCCGGAGAGACCCAGTACTTC. It is translated as CASSVERTGAGETQYF.

The chain links TRBV27 to TRBJ1-2, with 8 positions matching TRBD1. Unmatched junction bases numbered 6, after V lost 6 bases and J lost 6 bases. The length of the CDR3 is 13 residues. Per germline, CDR1 MNHEY and CDR2 SMNVEV (reference sequence). The DNA for the CDR3 is TGTGCCAGCAGGGGGGACAGGCTTAATGGCTACACCTTC. Protein product: CASRGDRLNGYTF.

The V call is TRBV9, the J call TRBJ1-3, with 7 bases aligning to TRBD1. The CDR3 is 15 residues long. The J segment lost 5 bases and the V segment lost 0 bases, leaving 5 bases of the junction unmatched. Germline loops: CDR1 SGDLS, CDR2 YYNGEE. The CDR3 spells CASSVAVTGRNTIYF. The CDR3 nucleotides read TGTGCCAGCAGCGTAGCAGTGACAGGGAGAAACACCATATATTTT.

The chain combines TRBV5-1 with TRBJ2-2; D is possibly TRBD2 (6 bases). Germline-derived CDR1 and CDR2 are SGHRS and YFSETQ. The CDR3 sequence is 14 residues long. Trimming took 3 bases from V and 5 from J, leaving 11 bases between them. In DNA form, the CDR3 reads TGCGCCAGCAGCTGGGGGACTTTGACCGGGGAGCTGTTTTTT. Protein: CASSWGTLTGELFF.

This chain uses TRBV5-1 with TRBJ1-4, with D tentatively TRBD1 (6 bases). There are 15 residues in the CDR3. Germline V lookup: CDR1 SGHRS, CDR2 YFSETQ. V lost 1 base to trimming and J lost 8 bases, with 15 bases between them. CDR3 coding DNA: TGCGCCAGCAGCTTGACGGGGGGGCGGGAAGAAAAACTGTTTTTT. Amino acid sequence: CASSLTGGREEKLFF.

The chain uses TRBV7-9 and TRBJ2-1; D uncertain. Trimming removed 5 bases from V and 8 bases from J, with 7 bases in between. This CDR3 is 11 amino acids long. Per the germline V gene, CDR1 is SEHNR and CDR2 is FQNEAQ (reference sequence). CDR3 in DNA: TGTGCCAGCAGCCAGGTCGATGAGCAGTTCTTC. This encodes CASSQVDEQFF.

The chain joins TRBV11-2 to TRBJ2-3, with D perhaps matching TRBD2 (6 bases). The CDR3 is made up of 14 amino acids. The V end was cut by 1 base, the J end by 3 bases, with 8 bases between. CDR1 is SGHAT and CDR2 is FQNNGV in the germline V gene. This CDR3 is CASSLARGTDTQYF. In nucleotides, the CDR3 is TGTGCCAGCAGCTTAGCCCGGGGGACAGATACGCAGTATTTT.

The V and J genes are TRBV4-2 and TRBJ1-2, with D perhaps TRBD1 (5 bases). Germline V gene data show CDR1 as LGHNA and CDR2 as YNFKEQ. Trimming cost V 1 base and J 6 bases, with 9 bases left between them. CDR3 length equals 13 residues. CDR3 DNA sequence: TGTGCCAGCAGCCAAGTATCCAGGGATGGCTACACCTTC. Translating it yields CASSQVSRDGYTF.

On this clone: Other DNA sequences of this sample code for an identical CDR3. The rearrangement links TRBV6-5 to TRBJ1-3, with no clear D. This CDR3 contains 13 residues. V lost 5 bases and J lost 4, with 9 bases in between. The germline V gene encodes CDR1 MNHEY and CDR2 SVGAGI. The CDR3 protein is CASSPHSGNTIYF. Written as DNA, the CDR3 is TGTGCCAGCAGTCCGCACTCGGGAAACACCATATATTTT.

This clone was recorded once. J is TRBJ2-1 and V is TRBV7-8, with 15 nucleotides matching TRBD2. With V trimmed by 5 bases and J by 11 bases, 4 bases remained unmatched. In germline, CDR1 is SGHVS, CDR2 FQNEAQ. The CDR3 consists of 14 residues. As DNA, the CDR3 is TGTGCCAGCAGCACCGGGACTAGCGGGAGGAAGCAGTTCTTC. The encoded protein is CASSTGTSGRKQFF.

In its sample, this clone was seen a few times. The chain couples TRBV20-1 to TRBJ2-5, with D uncertain. Trimming stripped 4 bases from V and 3 bases from J, with 3 bases between. The CDR3 runs 10 residues. Germline V lookup: CDR1 DFQATT, CDR2 SNEGSKA (reference sequence). Here the CDR3 reads CSANKETQYF. The DNA for the CDR3 is TGCAGTGCTAATAAAGAGACCCAGTACTTC.

This chain uses TRBV2 with TRBJ2-1; 10 bases align to TRBD2. CDR3 size: 15 residues. Unmatched junction bases numbered 5, after V lost 6 bases and J lost 3 bases. Germline V CDR1 and CDR2: SNHLY, FYNNEI. CDR3 nucleotides: TGTGCCAGCAGGGCACTAGCGGGGAGCTACAATGAGCAGTTCTTC. Translation: CASRALAGSYNEQFF.